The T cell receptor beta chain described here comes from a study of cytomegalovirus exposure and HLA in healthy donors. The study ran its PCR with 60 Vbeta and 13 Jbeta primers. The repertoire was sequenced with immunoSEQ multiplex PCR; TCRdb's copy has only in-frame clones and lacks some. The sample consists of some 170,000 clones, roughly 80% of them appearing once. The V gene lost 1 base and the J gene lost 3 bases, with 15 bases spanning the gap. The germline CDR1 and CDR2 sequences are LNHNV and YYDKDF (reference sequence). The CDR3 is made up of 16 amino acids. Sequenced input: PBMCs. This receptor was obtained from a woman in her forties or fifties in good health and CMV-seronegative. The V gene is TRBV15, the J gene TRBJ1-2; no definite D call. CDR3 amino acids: CATSRVPYPKYYGYTF. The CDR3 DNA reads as TGTGCCACCAGCAGAGTCCCCTACCCCAAGTACTATGGCTACACCTTC.